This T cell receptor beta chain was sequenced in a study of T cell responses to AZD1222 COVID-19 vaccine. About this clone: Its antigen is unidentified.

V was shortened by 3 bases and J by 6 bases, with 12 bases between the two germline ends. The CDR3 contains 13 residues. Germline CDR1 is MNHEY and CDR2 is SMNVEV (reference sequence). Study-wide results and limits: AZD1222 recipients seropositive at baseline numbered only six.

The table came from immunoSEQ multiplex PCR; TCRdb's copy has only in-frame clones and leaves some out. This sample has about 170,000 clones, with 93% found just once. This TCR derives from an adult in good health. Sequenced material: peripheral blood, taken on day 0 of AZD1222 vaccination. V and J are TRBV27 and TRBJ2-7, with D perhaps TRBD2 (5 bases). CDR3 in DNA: TGTGCCAGCAGTTTGACCGGACGGGGCGAGCAGTACTTC. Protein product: CASSLTGRGEQYF.